The 30 T cell receptor beta chains below all came from one sample that was sequenced in a study of T-cell memory formation after mild COVID-19. A single record per CDR3 protein comes from TCRdb applying MiXCR to the 5' RACE reads. The sample includes about 140,000 distinct CDR3 sequences, about 23% of them seen just once. Sequencing input: PBMCs or a T cell subset sorted from them (not recorded which). The receptor set was obtained from an adult woman who had mild COVID-19 (a few samples of this study predate the infection). Cell type and time point are not known.

V usage is TRBV20-1 and J usage is TRBJ1-2; no firm D call. This CDR3 is 14 amino acids long. With 0 bases removed from V and 8 bases from J, the gap between germline ends came to 16 bases. Germline lookup yields CDR1 DFQATT and CDR2 SNEGSKA (reference sequence). In DNA form, the CDR3 reads TGCAGTGCTAGAGATGTCCCCACGGGATACGGCTACACCTTC. It is translated as CSARDVPTGYGYTF.

The CDR3 region is CAWNSQDGAEAFF. The CDR3 bases are TGTGCCTGGAATTCACAGGACGGGGCTGAAGCTTTCTTT. V and J are TRBV30 and TRBJ1-1; possible D gene TRBD1, 5 bases. Germline CDR1 and CDR2: GTSNPN and SVGIG (reference sequence). Trimming shortened V by 4 bases and J by 6 bases, and 15 bases separated the two germline ends. CDR3 length: 13 residues.

The genes are TRBV2 and TRBJ2-5, with D unclear. The CDR3 consists of 14 residues. Trimming shortened V by 8 bases and J by 5 bases, and 18 bases separated the two germline ends. Germline CDR1 SNHLY, CDR2 FYNNEI. The CDR3: CASEDLPGVETQYF. DNA for the CDR3: TGTGCCAGCGAGGACCTCCCTGGTGTGGAGACCCAGTACTTC. The full variable domain, completed using reference TRBV2 and TRBJ2-5, is EPEVTQTPSHQVTQMGQEVILRCVPISNHLYFYWYRQILGQKVEFLVSFYNNEISEKSEIFDDQFSVERPDGSNFTLKIRSTKLEDSAMYFCASEDLPGVETQYFGPGTRLLVL.

The gene calls are TRBV12-3 or TRBV12-4 and TRBJ1-1, with D tentatively TRBD1 (6 bases). The CDR3 is made up of 15 amino acids. Trimming cost V 6 bases and J 3 bases, with 17 bases left between them. The DNA for the CDR3 is TGTGCCAGCAGGATGTCAGGGCCAGGGGACACTGAAGCTTTCTTT. Translated: CASRMSGPGDTEAFF.

There are a few counts of this clonotype. This chain links TRBV7-6 with TRBJ2-7, with 7 bases fitting TRBD1. CDR3 length: 13 residues. The trim removed 4 bases at V and 6 bases at J, leaving 6 bases unmatched. The germline gives CDR1 SGHVS, CDR2 FNYEAQ. This CDR3 reads CASSSHRGFEQYF. The CDR3 region has the DNA TGTGCCAGCAGCTCTCACAGGGGTTTCGAGCAGTACTTC. The whole variable domain, filled in from reference TRBV7-6 and TRBJ2-7, reads GAGVSQSPRYKVTKRGQDVALRCDPISGHVSLYWYRQALGQGPEFLTYFNYEAQQDKSGLPNDRFSAERPEGSISTLTIQRTEQRDSAMYRCASSSHRGFEQYFGPGTRLTVT.

The rearrangement joins TRBV11-2 to TRBJ2-1; the D is unclear. The CDR3 consists of 14 residues. Trimming stripped 0 bases from V and 8 bases from J, with 11 bases between. Germline V gene data show CDR1 as SGHAT and CDR2 as FQNNGV. In nucleotides, the CDR3 is TGTGCCAGCAGCTTAGAATATGCAGCACATGAGCAGTTCTTC. This sequence encodes CASSLEYAAHEQFF.

This clonotype has only a few counts. The CDR3: CASSQSGTDPSRYGYTF. The CDR3 coding sequence is TGCGCCAGCAGCCAATCCGGGACAGATCCCTCACGTTATGGCTACACCTTC. V gene TRBV4-1 combines with J gene TRBJ1-2; 7 bases fit TRBD1. The CDR3 is 17 amino acids. V shed 2 bases and J 5 bases; nucleotides not matched to a gene: 14. CDR1 and CDR2 (germline): MGHRA, YSYEKL.

The chain couples TRBV12-3 or TRBV12-4 to TRBJ2-1, with D perhaps TRBD1 (5 bases). V gave up 8 bases and J gave up 0 bases, with 11 bases separating them. This CDR3 has 14 residues. The CDR3 loop is CASGLGPSYNEQFF. Written as DNA, the CDR3 is TGTGCCAGCGGTCTGGGGCCCTCCTACAATGAGCAGTTCTTC.

The CDR3 sequence is CASSSGQANTEAFF. CDR3 DNA: TGTGCCAGCAGTTCAGGACAGGCGAACACTGAAGCTTTCTTT. The chain carries TRBV12-3 or TRBV12-4 and TRBJ1-1; 7 bases map to TRBD1. J gave up 1 base and V 4 bases, and 3 bases lay outside the gene matches. The CDR3 extends over 14 amino acids.

This clonotype was detected only a few times. The chain has TRBV24-1 and TRBJ2-1, with D unclear. The length of the CDR3 is 11 residues. V was trimmed by 0 bases and J by 10 bases, leaving 3 bases between them. The V gene's germline CDR1 is KGHDR and CDR2 SFDVKD. The CDR3 region is CATSDLAEQFF. DNA of the CDR3: TGTGCCACCAGTGATTTGGCCGAGCAGTTCTTC.

The V and J genes are TRBV5-5 and TRBJ2-1; D may be TRBD1 or TRBD2 (5 bases each). Germline lookup yields CDR1 SGHKS and CDR2 YYEKEE (reference sequence). This CDR3 comprises 16 residues. Deletions cut 4 bases from V and 8 bases from J, with 22 bases between. The CDR3: CASSPPRDPVADEQFF. CDR3 bases: TGTGCCAGCAGCCCCCCCAGGGACCCGGTCGCCGATGAGCAGTTCTTC.

Details on this clonotype: At one boundary the junction diverges from the germline segment, which might be a read error. The chain employs TRBV7-2 and TRBJ1-1; D is undetermined. CDR3 size: 13 residues. The germline V gene encodes CDR1 SGHTA and CDR2 FQGNSA. The CDR3 sequence: CASSPSVGSEAVF. The CDR3 nucleotides are TGTGCCAGCAGCCCGTCGGTGGGCAGTGAAGCTGTCTTT.

The chain employs TRBV7-9 and TRBJ2-3, with unresolved D. Trimming stripped 4 bases from V and 1 base from J, with 18 bases between. The CDR3 is made up of 17 amino acids. The germline V gene has CDR1 SEHNR and CDR2 FQNEAQ (reference sequence). The CDR3 spells CASSSPDLHRGTDTQYF. CDR3 sequence (DNA): TGTGCCAGCAGCTCCCCTGATCTCCACCGGGGCACAGATACGCAGTATTTT.

The V call is TRBV9, the J call TRBJ2-1; TRBD2 aligns across 10 bases. Trimming at V came to 6 bases and at J to 4 bases, leaving 7 bases not matched to a gene. Germline CDR1 is SGDLS and CDR2 is YYNGEE. The CDR3 sequence is 15 residues long. Written as DNA, the CDR3 is TGTGCCAGCACTGTAGCGGGAGGAGGTTACAATGAGCAGTTCTTC. This sequence encodes CASTVAGGGYNEQFF.

This clonotype was counted many times. The rearrangement uses TRBV7-2 and TRBJ2-4, with D perhaps TRBD2 (6 bases). V lost 1 base and J lost 1, with 11 bases in between. The CDR3 is made up of 16 amino acids. Germline values: CDR1 SGHTA, CDR2 FQGNSA. For the CDR3, the DNA is TGTGCCAGCAGCTTAGATTTAGGAGGGGCCAAAAACATTCAGTACTTC. It translates to CASSLDLGGAKNIQYF.

This clonotype showed up many times. The chain employs TRBV5-5 and TRBJ2-2, with D possibly being TRBD1 or TRBD2 (5 bases each). Germline loops: CDR1 SGHKS, CDR2 YYEKEE (reference sequence). Trimming stripped 4 bases from V and 0 bases from J, with 10 bases between. The CDR3 consists of 15 residues. CDR3 residues: CASSPRGPNTGELFF. The DNA for the CDR3 is TGTGCCAGCAGCCCCCGGGGCCCGAACACCGGGGAGCTGTTTTTT.

The chain joins TRBV7-9 to TRBJ2-5, with 8 bases aligning to TRBD1. J lost 3 bases, V lost 4 bases, and 4 bases had no gene match. Looked up from germline, CDR1 is SEHNR and CDR2 is FQNEAQ (reference sequence). The CDR3 has 14 amino acids. In nucleotides, the CDR3 is TGTGCCAGCAGCTGGTGGGACAGGAAAGAGACCCAGTACTTC. It codes for CASSWWDRKETQYF.

This clonotype was counted between two and nine times. The gene calls are TRBV11-2 and TRBJ2-1; D remains ambiguous. V was clipped by 5 bases and J by 5 bases, with 22 bases between them. There are 17 residues in the CDR3. Germline V lookup: CDR1 SGHAT, CDR2 FQNNGV. The CDR3 bases are TGTGCCAGCAGCGCCGATATTCTGCGAGGTTGGGACAATGAGCAGTTCTTC. It translates to CASSADILRGWDNEQFF.

This chain connects TRBV7-2 to TRBJ1-5; D is undetermined. The CDR3 runs to 17 residues. Germline V gives CDR1 SGHTA, CDR2 FQGNSA. Trimming pared 3 bases from V and 6 bases from J, leaving 21 bases between. In DNA, the CDR3 is TGTGCCAGCAGCTTGTTCCCCCCGGAAAGCGATGGTCAGCCCCAGCATTTT. As protein: CASSLFPPESDGQPQHF.

The V and J genes are TRBV12-3 or TRBV12-4 and TRBJ2-1; 8 bases are shared with TRBD2. The junction had 4 bases not matched to a gene; V was cut back by 0 bases and J by 6 bases. This CDR3 region has 15 residues. CDR3 protein: CASSLAAGGVNEQFF. CDR3 bases: TGTGCCAGCAGTTTAGCGGCGGGAGGAGTCAATGAGCAGTTCTTC.

This clonotype was detected a few times. J is TRBJ1-1 and V is TRBV29-1, with D unresolved. The germline gives CDR1 SQVTM, CDR2 ANQGSEA. The CDR3 totals 11 residues. The CDR3 region has the DNA TGCACCTGCGAGGTGGACACTGAAGCTTTCTTT. This translates into CTCEVDTEAFF.

This clonotype occurred a few times. The genes are TRBV19 and TRBJ1-1; no clear D gene. This CDR3 has 13 residues. Germline CDR1 is LNHDA and CDR2 is SQIVND (reference sequence). V was clipped by 5 bases and J by 1 base, with 8 bases between them. This CDR3 is CASSWGRNTEAFF. CDR3 DNA sequence: TGTGCCAGTAGTTGGGGAAGGAACACTGAAGCTTTCTTT.

The chain joins TRBV28 to TRBJ2-7, with D perhaps being TRBD1 or TRBD2 (5 bases each). This CDR3 spans 15 amino acids. CDR1 and CDR2 (germline): MDHEN, SYDVKM. V dropped 5 bases and J dropped 4 bases, with 18 bases sitting between them. The CDR3: CASSPSRDPNYEQYF. The CDR3 nucleotides are TGTGCCAGCAGTCCAAGCCGGGACCCAAATTACGAGCAGTACTTC.

The chain is built from TRBV7-6 and TRBJ2-7; D gene unclear. Germline lookup yields CDR1 SGHVS and CDR2 FNYEAQ. Trimming removed 4 bases from V and 2 bases from J, with 15 bases in between. The CDR3 covers 15 residues. The CDR3 region has the DNA TGTGCCAGCAGCTCCGACGCCGGGCAGACCTACGAGCAGTACTTC. It translates to CASSSDAGQTYEQYF.

The chain employs TRBV6-2 or TRBV6-3 and TRBJ1-5; D call uncertain. The CDR3 is made up of 12 amino acids. Germline V lookup: CDR1 MNHEY, CDR2 SVGEGT. Trimming shortened V by 2 bases and J by 6 bases, and 5 bases separated the two germline ends. CDR3 bases: TGTGCCAGCAGTTACCCCTCTCAGCCCCAGCATTTT. Amino acids: CASSYPSQPQHF.

V is TRBV9 and J is TRBJ2-2; 13 positions agree with TRBD2. V lost 0 bases to trimming and J lost 7 bases; unmatched junction nucleotides: 9. The CDR3 contains 18 residues. CDR1 is SGDLS and CDR2 is YYNGEE in the germline V gene. The CDR3 reads CASSVAPGLAGVGGELFF. The CDR3 DNA reads TGTGCCAGCAGCGTAGCCCCCGGACTAGCGGGAGTTGGCGGGGAGCTGTTTTTT.

This rearrangement joins TRBV5-1 to TRBJ2-3; TRBD2 matches at 8 bases. This CDR3 has 16 amino acids. The germline V gene has CDR1 SGHRS and CDR2 YFSETQ. The V segment lost 0 bases and the J segment 2 bases; nucleotides outside the gene matches: 5. CDR3 in amino acids: CASSLEAGDLTDTQYF. Written as DNA, the CDR3 is TGCGCCAGCAGCTTGGAAGCGGGGGATCTCACAGATACGCAGTATTTT.

This clonotype was seen a handful of times. The rearrangement joins TRBV29-1 to TRBJ2-7, with a weak D call TRBD2 (6 bases). The CDR3 is 18 amino acids. Germline V gives CDR1 SQVTM, CDR2 ANQGSEA. Between the trimmed V and J ends, which lost 1 base and 0 bases, there was a span of 22 bases. The CDR3 DNA reads as TGCAGCGTTGAAGCGGGGCTGTCCTTCGGGACTTCCTCCTACGAGCAGTACTTC. Encoded protein: CSVEAGLSFGTSSYEQYF.

The chain couples TRBV19 to TRBJ1-1, with D possibly matching TRBD1 (5 bases). The germline V gene has CDR1 LNHDA and CDR2 SQIVND (reference sequence). The CDR3 spans 14 residues. Trimming took 1 base from V and 4 from J, leaving 10 bases between them. The CDR3 loop is CASSIAGGGTEAFF. CDR3 DNA sequence: TGTGCCAGTAGTATAGCTGGGGGAGGCACTGAAGCTTTCTTT. The variable domain in full, completed from reference TRBV19 and TRBJ1-1, reads DGGITQSPKYLFRKEGQNVTLSCEQNLNHDAMYWYRQDPGQGLRLIYYSQIVNDFQKGDIAEGYSVSREKKESFPLTVTSAQKNPTAFYLCASSIAGGGTEAFFGQGTRLTVV.

This clonotype was counted only a few times. This chain joins TRBV29-1 and TRBJ2-3, with 14 bases identical to TRBD2. CDR1 SQVTM and CDR2 ANQGSEA come from the germline V gene. The J segment lost 2 bases and the V segment lost 1 base, leaving 2 bases of the junction unmatched. The length of the CDR3 is 16 residues. CDR3 sequence reads: CSVEGGLAGDTDTQYF. CDR3 nucleotide sequence: TGCAGCGTTGAAGGGGGACTAGCGGGAGACACAGATACGCAGTATTTT.